This TCR beta chain was captured in a study of T cells in Graves' hyperthyroidism and ophthalmopathy (dated by TCRdb to between 2018 and 2021). In terms of the full investigation: Peripheral blood was sampled at the time of initial diagnosis, prior to any treatment. To identify TCR V-J signatures that set the groups apart, the researchers used a discovery cohort of 100 patients, made up of 40 to 45 with Graves' ophthalmopathy and 57 with stable Graves' hyperthyroidism. Whether ophthalmopathy could be predicted prospectively was tested in an independent validation cohort made up of about 18 hyperthyroidism patients plus 17 patients who later progressed to ophthalmopathy. The approximately 98 discovery patients were randomly divided into training and test sets at a 7:3 ratio. The study also compared thyroid tissue and blood T-cell repertoires from 5 to 7 Graves' hyperthyroidism patients. After blood sampling, hyperthyroidism patients were treated with methimazole at a starting dose of 30 mg daily, and ophthalmopathy patients were treated with high-dose intravenous methylprednisolone. The paper describes TCR Vbeta CDR3 sequencing of roughly 130 peripheral blood samples, made up of roughly 40 ophthalmopathy patients, around 78 hyperthyroidism patients and about 17 progressor patients.

Stable Graves' hyperthyroidism was defined as no progression to ophthalmopathy during 18 months of follow-up. Hyperthyroidism patients were newly diagnosed, with disease duration under 2 months, and aged 18 to 65 years. Patients with uncontrolled infections, other autoimmune diseases, pregnancy or lactation were excluded. Diagnoses relied on clinical symptoms, serum thyroxine and TRAb, thyroid ultrasound and orbital computed tomography. PBMCs were isolated from about 9 ml of fresh peripheral blood by Ficoll-Paque density gradient centrifugation. Total RNA was extracted using Trizol reagent, and RNA quality was assessed on an Agilent 2100 Bioanalyzer. Looking up the germline V gene yields CDR1 SGHTA and CDR2 FQGTGA. V gives up 2 bases and J gives up 13 bases, and the segment between their germline ends measures 6 bases. The CDR3 contains 11 residues, cysteine and phenylalanine counted. Only CDR3 DNA remains: 33 bases, in frame from the first base.

General conclusions and limits of the study: Sample size was not statistically predetermined, and investigators were not blinded to group allocation. In validation, the model predicted progression to ophthalmopathy with just under 71% sensitivity and roughly 75% specificity, a median of about 6 months before onset. In cross-validation, a model built on a 13 V-J signature told ophthalmopathy apart from stable hyperthyroidism with approximately 90% sensitivity and about 81% specificity, and in testing the same model reached 80%/75%. Most expanded thyroid clonotypes (frequency above 0.001) were also found in blood, which suggests that blood repertoires may mirror thyroid immune responses.

Amplification of TCR beta CDR3 regions was carried out from RNA transcripts. The first round of RT-PCR for the TCR CDR3 was performed with the HTBI primer set and the Qiagen OneStep RT-PCR kit. A second multiplex PCR round built the libraries, followed by size selection and purification. Libraries were sequenced paired-end with 100 bp reads on an Illumina HiSeq2000. On the study's bioinformatics: SOAPnuke was used to process the raw data, throwing out any read that contained adapters or uncalled bases, had a mean Phred below 15, or lacked an exact constant-primer or identifier match. High-quality paired reads were merged using COPE v1.2.5, and each unique nucleotide sequence was defined as a clonotype. MiTCR v1.1 was used to align the clonotypes against IMGT TRBV, TRBD and TRBJ reference segments. Analysis was restricted to V-J combinations with a frequency above 0.0001, which covered 98% to 99.2% of repertoires. A TCS score was defined as the ratio between F50 (clonal expansion) and ExV (chaos), using BLOSUM62-based TCRdist between CDR3 peptides within each V-J. Welch's t-statistics and random forest reduced around 520 V-J features to 13, which were used in a naive Bayes classifier (R e1071). The public sequencing data were trimmed at Q25 with fastp and processed into clonotypes with MiXCR by TCRdb, which kept only in-frame beta chains. Each CDR3 protein appears once, grouped with its most common genes and DNA. The V and J calls come from TCRdb's annotation, not from the publication. Here the sample has some 270,000 distinct CDR3 sequences; roughly 15% occur a single time. The top ten clones comprise around 8% of the sample.

This clonotype has a count of ten or more. Its antigen is unknown. Base qualities are not at hand, and no much larger clone is one base apart. Sequenced sample: blood. The sequence derives from a woman aged 35 to 49 with Graves' hyperthyroidism. Recombination joined TRBV7-3 with TRBJ1-6, with no confident D gene call. The CDR3 protein is CASSLLWPLHF. The bases are TGTGCCAGCAGCTTACTGTGGCCCCTCCACTTT.